This entry lists 6 T cell receptor delta chains sequenced from one sample in a study of gamma-delta chains in newborns, infants, children. TCRdb re-processed the reads via CATT. The table lists about 8,500 delta-chain clones, about 3.2% of them singletons, with approximately 15% in the top ten. The material sequenced was blood. The receptors shown here come from a child who was a newborn, infant or young child, either healthy, febrile or measles-vaccinated (not recorded which).

By sample share, this clone is medium-sized (0.01 to 0.1%). V is TRDV2 and J is TRDJ1; TRDD3 matches at 11 bases. Germline CDR1 reads GEAIGNYY; CDR2 reads EKD. The CDR3 consists of 19 residues. The trim removed 1 base at V and 1 base at J, leaving 13 bases unmatched. The CDR3 DNA follows: TGTGCCTGTGACACGGTCATTGGGGGATACGAGGAGTCCACCGATAAACTCATCTTT. It specifies CACDTVIGGYEESTDKLIF.

For this clone: The protein that TCRdb holds for this DNA derives from a much larger clone and differs from the translated DNA at residue 4, which likely indicates a read error; the protein shown here is translated from the DNA. The chain couples TRDV2 to TRDJ3, with 9 bases identical to TRDD3. The CDR3 length is 17 residues. The germline V gene has CDR1 GEAIGNYY and CDR2 EKD. CDR3 nucleotide sequence: TGTGCCTGTGGCACCGTACTGGGGGACTGGGACACCCGACAGATGTTTTTC. This sequence encodes CACGTVLGDWDTRQMFF.

By proportion, this clone is medium-sized. The chain couples TRDV2 to TRDJ3; 9 bases map to TRDD3. The CDR3 sequence is 19 residues long. The J segment lost 0 bases and the V segment lost 1 base, leaving 6 bases of the junction unmatched. CDR1 is GEAIGNYY and CDR2 is EKD in the germline V gene. CDR3: CACDTTYWGSSWDTRQMFF. In DNA form, the CDR3 reads TGTGCCTGTGACACGACTTACTGGGGGAGCTCCTGGGACACCCGACAGATGTTTTTC.

In regard to this clone: A read error may be the cause here, since a much bigger clone is one base away. Other DNA sequences within the sample encode an identical CDR3. The CDR3 is CACDTVGATDKLIF. For the CDR3, the DNA is TGTGCCTGTGACACCGTAGGTGCAACCGATAAACTCATCTTT. This rearrangement joins TRDV2 to TRDJ1; the D is unclear. This CDR3 contains 14 residues. Trimming removed 0 bases at V and 2 bases at J, with 9 bases between. In germline, CDR1 is GEAIGNYY, CDR2 EKD.

About this clone: TCRdb's listed protein matches a much larger clone and diverges from this DNA's translation at residue 13, likely through a read error; the protein shown comes from the DNA. The J gene is TRDJ3, the V gene TRDV2, with 12 bases matching TRDD3. The germline CDR1 and CDR2 sequences are GEAIGNYY and EKD. The CDR3 runs 18 residues. CDR3: CACDNTGGYSWDARQMFF. In nucleotides, the CDR3 is TGTGCCTGTGACAATACTGGGGGATACTCCTGGGACGCCCGACAGATGTTTTTC.

Details on this clone: At one of its ends the junction is not consistent with the germline gene, which may arise from a read error. This chain joins TRDV2 and TRDJ1; 13 bases match TRDD3. Germline V gene lookup returns CDR1 GEAIGNYY and CDR2 EKD. CDR3 size: 18 residues. The CDR3: CACDTLVLGDTRTDKLIF. The CDR3 DNA sequence: TGTGCCTGTGACACGTTGGTACTGGGGGATACGCGTACCGATAAGCTCATCTTT.